Below, 2 T cell receptor beta chains from the same sample are listed, as sequenced in a study of control samples from healthy donors and cancer patients. Sequenced by immunoSEQ multiplex PCR; TCRdb stores in-frame clones only, minus some. The sample yields around 190,000 clones, of which the top ten take up roughly 2.2%. The specimen was blood. The source of these receptors is a woman aged 25 to 45 in good health.

The chain joins TRBV7-2 to TRBJ1-2, with D maybe TRBD1 (6 bases). Germline V CDR1 and CDR2: SGHTA, FQGNSA. V was trimmed by 5 bases and J by 0 bases, leaving 7 bases between them. CDR3 length: 13 residues. The CDR3, as DNA: TGTGCCAGCAGCGGGACAACTAACTATGGCTACACCTTC. Protein: CASSGTTNYGYTF.

As DNA, the CDR3 is TGCGCCAGCAGTGAGCAGGTGGTCGCTGAAGCTTTCTTT. It encodes CASSEQVVAEAFF. The chain is built from TRBV10-1 and TRBJ1-1; no clear D. The germline V gene has CDR1 WNHNN and CDR2 SYGVQD (reference sequence). Trimming took off 2 bases at V and 6 bases at J, with 10 bases between the two ends. CDR3 length equals 13 residues.